One and the same sample provided the 2 T cell receptor beta chains below, sequenced in a study of cytomegalovirus exposure and HLA in healthy donors. 60 Vbeta and 13 Jbeta primers were used in PCR. TCRdb's table, derived via immunoSEQ multiplex PCR, lists solely in-frame clones and lacks some. This sample's table has over 150,000 clones. What was sequenced was PBMCs. Source of these receptors: a boy aged 5-17 years in good health and CMV-seronegative.

This sequence joins TRBV6-5 and TRBJ2-7, with 12 nucleotides matching TRBD2. The CDR3 is made up of 14 amino acids. In germline, CDR1 is MNHEY, CDR2 SVGAGI. With V trimmed by 6 bases and J by 2 bases, 2 bases remained unmatched. CDR3 in amino acids: CASSRLAGAYEQYF. The CDR3 DNA reads as TGTGCCAGCAGCCGACTAGCGGGAGCCTACGAGCAGTACTTC.

This sequence joins TRBV18 and TRBJ2-5; D not resolved. V lost 6 bases, J lost 5 bases, and 19 bases lay in between. CDR1 is KGHSH and CDR2 is LQKENI in the germline V gene. The CDR3 sequence is 15 residues long. The CDR3 sequence is CASSRSWAIEETQYF. The CDR3 bases are TGTGCCAGCTCCCGAAGCTGGGCGATTGAGGAGACCCAGTACTTC.